A single TCR beta chain is shown here with its context. The trim removed 3 bases at V and 7 bases at J, leaving 8 bases unmatched. The CDR3 contains 14 residues. Germline V CDR1 and CDR2: SGHRS, YFSETQ. These data originate in a study of blood T cell repertoires in COVID-19. In the study overall: Samples representing acute and convalescent COVID-19 were sourced from the United States, Italy and Spain. PBMCs, B-cell-depleted T cells, or T cells provided the cDNA or gDNA that made up the material.

Per the original methods: Nucleated cell number was recorded as an estimate derived from reference gene primer amplification. The method was immunoSEQ multiplex PCR; TCRdb's version includes in-frame clones alone and lacks a portion of them. V and J calls and clone size are given by that table; D and trimming were obtained from the DNA. Found here are hundreds of thousands of clones, around 84% of them singletons; the top ten hold roughly 4.5%. Enrollees, about 18 to 95 years old, lived in approximately 24 US areas. The sample was PBMCs or T cells enriched from blood (not recorded which). The chain carries TRBV5-1 and TRBJ1-2; 8 bases fit TRBD1. The TCR sequence derives from a man younger than 40 with acute COVID-19. CDR3 in DNA: TGCGCCAGCAGCTCCCCGGGACAGGTGGTTGGCTACACCTTC. The encoded protein is CASSSPGQVVGYTF.